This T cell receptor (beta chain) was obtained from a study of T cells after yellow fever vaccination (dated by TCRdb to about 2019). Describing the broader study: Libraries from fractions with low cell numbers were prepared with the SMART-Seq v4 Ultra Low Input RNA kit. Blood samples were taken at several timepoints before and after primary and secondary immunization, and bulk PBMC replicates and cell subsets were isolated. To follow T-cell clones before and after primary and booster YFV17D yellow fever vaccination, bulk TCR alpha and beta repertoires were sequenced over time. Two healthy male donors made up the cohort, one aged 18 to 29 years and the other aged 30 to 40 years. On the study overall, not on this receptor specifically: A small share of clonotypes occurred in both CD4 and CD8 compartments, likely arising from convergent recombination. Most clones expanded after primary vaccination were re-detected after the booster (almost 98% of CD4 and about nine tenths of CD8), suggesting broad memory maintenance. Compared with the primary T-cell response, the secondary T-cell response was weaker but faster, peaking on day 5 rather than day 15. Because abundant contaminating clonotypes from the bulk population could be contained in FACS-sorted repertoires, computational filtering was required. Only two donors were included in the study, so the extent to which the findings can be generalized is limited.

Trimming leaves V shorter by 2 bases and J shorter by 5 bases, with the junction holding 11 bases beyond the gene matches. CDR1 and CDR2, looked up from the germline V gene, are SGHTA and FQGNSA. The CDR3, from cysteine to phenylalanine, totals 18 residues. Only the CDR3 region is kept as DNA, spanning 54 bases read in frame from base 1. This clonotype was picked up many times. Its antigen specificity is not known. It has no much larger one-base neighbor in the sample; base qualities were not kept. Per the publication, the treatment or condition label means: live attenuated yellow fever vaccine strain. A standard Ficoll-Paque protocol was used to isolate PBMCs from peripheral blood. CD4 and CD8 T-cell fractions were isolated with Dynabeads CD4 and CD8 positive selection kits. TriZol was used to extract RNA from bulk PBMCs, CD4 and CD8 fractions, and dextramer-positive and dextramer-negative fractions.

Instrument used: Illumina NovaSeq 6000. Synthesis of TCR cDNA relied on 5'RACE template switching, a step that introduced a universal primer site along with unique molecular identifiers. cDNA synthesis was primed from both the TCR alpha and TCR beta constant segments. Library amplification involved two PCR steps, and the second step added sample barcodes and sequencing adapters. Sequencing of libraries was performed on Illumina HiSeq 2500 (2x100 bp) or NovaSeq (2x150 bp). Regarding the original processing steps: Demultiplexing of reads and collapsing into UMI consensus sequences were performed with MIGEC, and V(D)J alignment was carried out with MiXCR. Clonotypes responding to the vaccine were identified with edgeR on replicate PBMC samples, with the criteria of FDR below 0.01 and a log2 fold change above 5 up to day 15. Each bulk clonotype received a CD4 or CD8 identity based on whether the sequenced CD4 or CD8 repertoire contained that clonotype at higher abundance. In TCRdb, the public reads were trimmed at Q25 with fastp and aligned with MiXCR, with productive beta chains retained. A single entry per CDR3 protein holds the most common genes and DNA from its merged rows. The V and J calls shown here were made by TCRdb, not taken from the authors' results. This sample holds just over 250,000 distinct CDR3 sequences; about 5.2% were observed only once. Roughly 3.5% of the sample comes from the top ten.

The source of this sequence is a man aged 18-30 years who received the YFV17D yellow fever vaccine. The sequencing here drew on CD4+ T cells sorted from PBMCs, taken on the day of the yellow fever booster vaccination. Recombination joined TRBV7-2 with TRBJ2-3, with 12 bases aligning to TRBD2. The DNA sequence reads TGTGCCAGCAGCTTAAACCCACCTAGCGGGGGGGTATTAGATACGCAGTATTTT. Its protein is CASSLNPPSGGVLDTQYF.